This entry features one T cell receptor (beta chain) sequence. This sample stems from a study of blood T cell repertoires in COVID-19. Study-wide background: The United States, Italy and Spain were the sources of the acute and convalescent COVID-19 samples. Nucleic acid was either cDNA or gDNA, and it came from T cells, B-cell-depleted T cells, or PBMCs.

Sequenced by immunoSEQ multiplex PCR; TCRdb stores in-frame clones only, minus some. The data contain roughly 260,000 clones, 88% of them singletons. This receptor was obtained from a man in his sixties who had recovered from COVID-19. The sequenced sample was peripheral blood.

The CDR3 nucleotides are TGTGCCAGCAGCTTAATGGCGGGAGGCTCCTACGAGCAGTACTTC. This sequence encodes CASSLMAGGSYEQYF. V and J are TRBV7-3 and TRBJ2-7; 8 bases map to TRBD2. This CDR3 is built from 15 residues. Trimming at V came to 1 base and at J to 0 bases, leaving 2 bases not matched to a gene. Per germline, CDR1 SGHTA and CDR2 FQGTGA.